The sequence of this TCR beta chain was determined in a study of low-dose radiotherapy and immunotherapy resistance in tumors. Overall study: Over 26 weeks, cohort 2 got 1 Gy every two weeks, reaching 13 Gy.

Time point of the sample: before trial treatment. Donors were given nivolumab, ipilimumab, aspirin, low-dose cyclophosphamide and low-dose radiotherapy. Eligible patients bore advanced solid tumors devoid of tumor-infiltrating lymphocytes. Details on this clonotype: A far larger clone is a single base away, which makes a read error likely.

Alpha- and beta-chain coverage of first-strand cDNA came from TRAV- and TRBV-specific primers. With a constant-region primer and a V-primer adapter, TCRs were subjected to approximately 20 PCR cycles of amplification. Isolated mRNA underwent amplification via in vitro transcription. Each CDR3 protein is one row after TCRdb ran MiXCR on the reads. Here the sample spans tens of thousands of distinct CDR3 sequences, less than 25% being singletons. The CDR3 spans 17 residues. The J gene is TRBJ2-5, the V gene TRBV5-3, with 10 bases matching TRBD2. TRBV5-3 is known as an ORF, though its function is uncertain. The input for sequencing was PBMCs, taken before treatment. The sequence derives from a male donor with prostate cancer. Written as DNA, the CDR3 is TGTGCCAGCAGCTTGGGGGCCAGCGGGAGGGCCTACAATGAGCAGTACTTC. It specifies CASSLGASGRAYNEQYF.